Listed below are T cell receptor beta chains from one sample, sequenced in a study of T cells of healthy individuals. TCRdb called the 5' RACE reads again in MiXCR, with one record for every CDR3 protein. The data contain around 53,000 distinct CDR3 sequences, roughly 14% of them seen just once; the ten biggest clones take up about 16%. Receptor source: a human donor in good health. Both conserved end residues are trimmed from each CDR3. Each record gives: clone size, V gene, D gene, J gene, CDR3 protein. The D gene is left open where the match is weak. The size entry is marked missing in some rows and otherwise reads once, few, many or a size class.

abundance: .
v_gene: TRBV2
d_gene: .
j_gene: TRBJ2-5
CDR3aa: ASSDLQETQY

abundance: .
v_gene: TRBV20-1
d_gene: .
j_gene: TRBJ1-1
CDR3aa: SASVSGRLGTEAF

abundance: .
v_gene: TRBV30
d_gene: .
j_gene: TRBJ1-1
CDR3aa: AWSVFRLGAF

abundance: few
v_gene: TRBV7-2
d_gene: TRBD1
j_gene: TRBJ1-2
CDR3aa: ASSPSQQGAWGGYT

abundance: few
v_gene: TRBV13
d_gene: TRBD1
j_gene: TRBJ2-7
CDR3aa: ASSLGPTGDEQY

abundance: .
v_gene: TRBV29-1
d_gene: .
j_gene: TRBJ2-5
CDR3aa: SVLPRQETQY

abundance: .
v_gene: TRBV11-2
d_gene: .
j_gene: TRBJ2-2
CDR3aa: ASSLSGHGTGELF

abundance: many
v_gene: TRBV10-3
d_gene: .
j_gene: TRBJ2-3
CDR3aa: AIRQSGQNHFGGDTQY

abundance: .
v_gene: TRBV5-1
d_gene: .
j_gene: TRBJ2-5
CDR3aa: ASSLAGALQETQY

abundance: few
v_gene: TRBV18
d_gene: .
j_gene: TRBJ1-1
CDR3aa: ASSPRLQRLNTEAF

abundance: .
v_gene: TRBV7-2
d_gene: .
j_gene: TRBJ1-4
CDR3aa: ASSSALGGEKLF

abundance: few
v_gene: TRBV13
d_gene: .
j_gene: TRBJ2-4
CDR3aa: ASSWYQLAKNIQY

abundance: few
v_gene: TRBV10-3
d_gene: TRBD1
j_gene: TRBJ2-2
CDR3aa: ATTGQGSGELF

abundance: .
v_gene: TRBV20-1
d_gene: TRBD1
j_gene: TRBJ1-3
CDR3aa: SAPGTGTSSGNTIY

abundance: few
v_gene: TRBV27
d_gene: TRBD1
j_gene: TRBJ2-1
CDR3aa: ASSFHRGRNNEQF

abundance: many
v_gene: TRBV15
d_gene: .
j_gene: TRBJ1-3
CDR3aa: ATSRERPLSTGNTIY

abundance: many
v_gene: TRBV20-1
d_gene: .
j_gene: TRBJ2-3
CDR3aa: SATGDGSTDTQY

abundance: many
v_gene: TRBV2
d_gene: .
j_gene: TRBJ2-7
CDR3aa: ASGVPGESGEQY

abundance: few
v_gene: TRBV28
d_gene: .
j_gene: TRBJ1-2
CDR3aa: ASSLGAGYGYT

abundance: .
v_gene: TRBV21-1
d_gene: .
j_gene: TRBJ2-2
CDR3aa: ASSSPGLAGEQNGELF

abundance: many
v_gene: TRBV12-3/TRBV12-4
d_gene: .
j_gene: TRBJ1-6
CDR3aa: ASSPYRVGSPLH

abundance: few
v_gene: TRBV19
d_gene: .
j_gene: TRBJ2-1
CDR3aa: ASSIERSNNEQF

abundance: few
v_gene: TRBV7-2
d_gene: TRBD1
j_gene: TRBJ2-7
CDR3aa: ASSGTDPKEQY

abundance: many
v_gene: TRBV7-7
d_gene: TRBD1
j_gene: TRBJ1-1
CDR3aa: ASSPGTANTEAF

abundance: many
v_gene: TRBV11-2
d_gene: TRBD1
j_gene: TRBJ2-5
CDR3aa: ASSRTGAVSMVLETQY

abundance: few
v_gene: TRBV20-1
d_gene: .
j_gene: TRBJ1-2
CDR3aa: SARDEYGYGYT

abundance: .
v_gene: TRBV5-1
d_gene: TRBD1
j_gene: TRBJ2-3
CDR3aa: ASSPDGQGGPDTQY

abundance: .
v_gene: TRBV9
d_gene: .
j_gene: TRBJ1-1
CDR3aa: ASSVGPNTEAF

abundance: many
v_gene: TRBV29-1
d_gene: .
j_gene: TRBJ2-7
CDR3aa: SVERRPYEQY

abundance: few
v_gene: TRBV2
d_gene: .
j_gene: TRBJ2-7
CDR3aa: ASSAFPAAFSYEQY

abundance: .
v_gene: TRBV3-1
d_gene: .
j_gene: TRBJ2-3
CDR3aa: ASSPGRYSTDTQY

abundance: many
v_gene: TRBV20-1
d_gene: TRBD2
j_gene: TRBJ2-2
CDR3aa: SARSWGEGTGELF

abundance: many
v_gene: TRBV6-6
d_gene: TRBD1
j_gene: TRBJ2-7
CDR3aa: ASSYGQGAYEQY

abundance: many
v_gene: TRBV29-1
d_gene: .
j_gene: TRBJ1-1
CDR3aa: SVDPEPTEAF

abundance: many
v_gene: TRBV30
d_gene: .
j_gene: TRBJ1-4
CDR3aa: AWGYPGFQDEKLF

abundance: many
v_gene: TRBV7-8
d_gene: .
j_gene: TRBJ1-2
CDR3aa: ASSLYKRGAVNPNYGYT

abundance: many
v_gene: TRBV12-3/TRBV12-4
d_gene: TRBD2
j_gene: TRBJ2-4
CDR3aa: ASSWGGSTKNIQY

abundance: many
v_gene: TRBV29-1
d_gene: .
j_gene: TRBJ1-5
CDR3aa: SVERVGGSSNQPQH

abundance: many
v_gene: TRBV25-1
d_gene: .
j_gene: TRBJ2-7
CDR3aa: ASSDYSKGATYEQY

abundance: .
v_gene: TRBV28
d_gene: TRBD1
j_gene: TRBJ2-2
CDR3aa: ASSSWDRGGLF

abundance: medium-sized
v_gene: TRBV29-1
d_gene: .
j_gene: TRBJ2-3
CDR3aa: SVELDSSTDTQY

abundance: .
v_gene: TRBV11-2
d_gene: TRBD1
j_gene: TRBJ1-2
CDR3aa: ASSLRLTGDYGYN

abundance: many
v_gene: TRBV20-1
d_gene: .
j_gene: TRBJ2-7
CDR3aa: SARDGSSYEQY

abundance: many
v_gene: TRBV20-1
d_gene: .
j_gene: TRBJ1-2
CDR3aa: SAPRTGPSRGYT

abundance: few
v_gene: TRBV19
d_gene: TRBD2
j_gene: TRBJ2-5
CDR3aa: ASSATSGRQETQY

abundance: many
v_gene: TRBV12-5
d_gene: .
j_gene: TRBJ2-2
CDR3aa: ASGLVQVAANTGELF

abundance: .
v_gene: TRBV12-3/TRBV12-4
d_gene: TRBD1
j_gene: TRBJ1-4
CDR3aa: ASSPTGPNEKLF

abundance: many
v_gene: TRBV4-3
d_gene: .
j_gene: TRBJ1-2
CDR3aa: ASSQDGSSTGRGYT

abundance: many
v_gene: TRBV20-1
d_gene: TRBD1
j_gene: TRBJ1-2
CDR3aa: SAPLEGAGYT

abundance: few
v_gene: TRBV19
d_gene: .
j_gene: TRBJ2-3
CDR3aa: ASSPGNTDTQY

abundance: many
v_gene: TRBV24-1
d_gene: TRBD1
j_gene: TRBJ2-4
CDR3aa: ATSDSGQGNIQY

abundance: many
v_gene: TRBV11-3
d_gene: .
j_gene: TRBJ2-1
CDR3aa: ASSPGPVELQNYNEQF

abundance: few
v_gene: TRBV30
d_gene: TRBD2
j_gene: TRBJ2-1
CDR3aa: AWSPTGLAGRLQF

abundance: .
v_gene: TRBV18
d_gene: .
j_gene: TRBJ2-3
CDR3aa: ASSPMDATVTDTQY

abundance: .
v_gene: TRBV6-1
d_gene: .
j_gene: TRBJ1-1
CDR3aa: ASSASGTEAF

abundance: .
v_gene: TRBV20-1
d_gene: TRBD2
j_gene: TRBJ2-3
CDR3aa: SATYLAGEHTQY

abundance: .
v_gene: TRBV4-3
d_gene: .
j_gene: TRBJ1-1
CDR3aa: ASSQDRGGAEAF

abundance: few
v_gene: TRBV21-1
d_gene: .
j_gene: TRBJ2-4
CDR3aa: ASSPTWVAKNIQY

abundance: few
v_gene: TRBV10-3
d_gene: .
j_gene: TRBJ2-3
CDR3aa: AIKRAESTDTQY

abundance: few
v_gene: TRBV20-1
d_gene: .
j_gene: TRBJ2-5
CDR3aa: SVKGGETQY